The 2 T cell receptor beta chains below all came from one sample that was sequenced in a study of CD8+ T cells in alopecia areata. It was cDNA, reverse transcribed from extracted RNA, that served as the sequencing template. The assay was immunoSEQ multiplex PCR, and TCRdb's table has in-frame clones only and misses some. The table lists some 45,000 clones, 80% to 95% of them singletons. Treatment reported: oral pan-JAK inhibitor, 5-10 mg twice daily. The material was CD8+ T cells sorted from blood, obtained at week 24, from a patient treated with tofacitinib. These TCRs come from a human donor with alopecia areata.

This clone was observed a single time. The chain has TRBV27 and TRBJ1-6; D not resolved. Trimming removed 2 bases from V and 8 bases from J, with 7 bases in between. Germline V lookup: CDR1 MNHEY, CDR2 SMNVEV (reference sequence). This CDR3 comprises 13 residues. The CDR3 sequence: CASSLGGDSPLHF. CDR3 coding DNA: TGTGCCAGCAGTTTAGGCGGGGATTCACCCCTCCACTTT.

A remark on this clone: At one boundary the junction diverges from the germline segment, which might be a read error. The J gene is TRBJ2-7, the V gene TRBV2; D is unclear. The CDR3 is 10 amino acids. Germline CDR1 and CDR2: SNHLY and FYNNEI. This chain's CDR3 is CASREEQQYF. In nucleotides, the CDR3 is TGTGCCAGCAGGGAAGAGCAGCAGTACTTC.